This T cell receptor beta chain is from a study of blood T cell repertoires in COVID-19. Across the study: From the United States, Italy and Spain came samples of acute and convalescent COVID-19. The analysed material was cDNA or gDNA that came from T cells, B-cell-depleted T cells, or PBMCs.

The CDR3 extends over 15 amino acids. Per the germline V gene, CDR1 is KGHDR and CDR2 is SFDVKD. Trimming pared 3 bases from V and 2 bases from J, leaving 9 bases between. Per the study methods: Quantification of nucleated cells was approximated via reference gene primer amplification. Sequencing was performed with immunoSEQ multiplex PCR; in TCRdb, only in-frame clones are kept and a portion is missing. From that table come the V and J calls and clone size; the DNA was used to work out D and trimming. There are roughly 170,000 clones in the sample; roughly nine tenths occur only once, and 20% lies in the top ten.

The chain employs TRBV24-1 and TRBJ2-2; a possible D gene is TRBD2 (5 bases). The sample comprised peripheral blood. The sequence was obtained from a man aged 65 to 85 with active or convalescent COVID-19. CDR3 sequence: CATSDPGLNTGELFF. DNA for the CDR3: TGTGCCACCAGTGATCCCGGACTCAACACCGGGGAGCTGTTTTTT.